A selection of T cell receptor beta chains follows, all from one sample in a study of identical twins. Via MiXCR, TCRdb re-called the 5' RACE reads, giving one row per CDR3 protein. The sample contains about 690,000 distinct CDR3 sequences, about 20% of which appear only once. The same data also went into a second study, on T cells expressing NK-cell markers.

Sequencing was carried out using PBMCs. The receptor source for this set is a woman aged 18-30 years in good health. Each CDR3 is given with its conserved first and last residue. D genes are given only for firm matches. The size entry is marked missing in some rows and otherwise reads once, few, many or a size class.

j_call	cdr3_length	d_call	v_call	clone_size	cdr3_nt	cdr3_aa
TRBJ2-1	14	-	TRBV12-5	few	TGTGCTAGTGGTCCGTCCCCCCTCAACAATGAGCAGTTCTTC	CASGPSPLNNEQFF
TRBJ2-7	16	-	TRBV20-1	few	TGCAGTGCTAGAGATATGGCGGGATCGAGGGCCTACGAGCAGTACTTC	CSARDMAGSRAYEQYF
TRBJ2-1	11	TRBD1	TRBV12-5	few	TGTGCTAGTGGTTTGTACGGACAGGAGTTCTTC	CASGLYGQEFF
TRBJ2-3	14	-	TRBV6-1	few	TGTGCCAGCAGGGATGGGACGCGTCTTCATACGCAGTATTTT	CASRDGTRLHTQYF
TRBJ2-7	14	-	TRBV4-1	once	TGCGCCAGCAGCCAAGATATGGGATACTACGAGCAGTACTTC	CASSQDMGYYEQYF
TRBJ1-1	15	TRBD1	TRBV2	many	TGTGCCAGCAGTGATCCCGGGACAGGGAACACTGAAGCTTTCTTT	CASSDPGTGNTEAFF
TRBJ1-1	8	-	TRBV6-1	many	TGTGCCAGCGGTGAAGCTTTCTTT	CASGEAFF
TRBJ2-2	15	-	TRBV6-5	once	TGTGCCAGCAGTTACTCGACTCTCCCCCCCGGGGAGCTGTTTTTT	CASSYSTLPPGELFF
TRBJ2-3	16	TRBD2	TRBV2	few	TGTGCCAGCAGGTCGACTAGCGGGGGGTCCACAGATACGCAGTATTTT	CASRSTSGGSTDTQYF
TRBJ1-2	18	TRBD1	TRBV20-1	-	TGCAGTGCTAGAGACCCGGGGACAGGGGGCAATGCGAACTATGGCTACACCTTC	CSARDPGTGGNANYGYTF
TRBJ2-7	14	-	TRBV12-3/TRBV12-4	-	TGTGCCAGCAGCCTACAGGGACTGGACGGCGAGCAGTACTTC	CASSLQGLDGEQYF
TRBJ2-1	13	-	TRBV6-2/TRBV6-3	-	TGTGCCAGCAGTTACTCGAAGTCCAATGAGCAGTTCTTC	CASSYSKSNEQFF
TRBJ2-6	13	-	TRBV9	few	TGTGCCAGCAGCGGGGCGGGAGCCAACGTCCTGACTTTC	CASSGAGANVLTF
TRBJ1-1	14	-	TRBV18	-	TGTGCCAGCTCCGTGTGGGATCGGAACACTGAAGCTTTCTTT	CASSVWDRNTEAFF
TRBJ2-5	15	-	TRBV15	many	TGTGCCACCAGCAGACCCGGGACTGTCAAAGAGACCCAGTACTTC	CATSRPGTVKETQYF
TRBJ2-2	14	TRBD2	TRBV20-1	few	TGCAGTGCCCCAGGGAGGGGTAACACCGGGGAGCTGTTTTTT	CSAPGRGNTGELFF
TRBJ2-2	15	-	TRBV5-5	-	TGTGCCAGCAGCGGTCGGCCAGGGGACACCGGGGAGCTGTTTTTT	CASSGRPGDTGELFF
TRBJ2-6	18	TRBD2	TRBV3-1	-	TGTGCCAGCAGCCATCGAATCGGACTAGCGGGAGGGGCCAACGTCCTGACTTTC	CASSHRIGLAGGANVLTF
TRBJ2-7	14	TRBD1	TRBV20-1	many	TGCAGTGCTAGAGGCAGGGGGCCGGATGACGAGCAGTACTTC	CSARGRGPDDEQYF
TRBJ2-7	15	TRBD1	TRBV18	-	TGTGCCAGCTCACCACTTGGACAGGGGGCCGGAGAGCAGTACTTC	CASSPLGQGAGEQYF
TRBJ1-1	12	-	TRBV10-3	-	TGTGCCATCAGTGAAGGGAACACTGAAGCTTTCTTT	CAISEGNTEAFF
TRBJ2-5	13	-	TRBV6-1	few	TGTGCCAGCAGGCCCCCAGGGAGGGAGACCCAGTACTTC	CASRPPGRETQYF
TRBJ2-1	13	-	TRBV24-1	-	TGTGCCACCAGTGACTACAGGGTCAATGAGCAGTTCTTC	CATSDYRVNEQFF
TRBJ2-7	14	TRBD1	TRBV6-1	-	TGTGCCAGCACCCCACAGGGGAGCTCCTACGAGCAGTACTTC	CASTPQGSSYEQYF
TRBJ2-2	12	-	TRBV9	-	TGTGCCAGCATAGGCGGGACCGGGGAGCTGTTTTTT	CASIGGTGELFF
TRBJ1-1	12	-	TRBV10-3	-	TGTGCCATCAAGGGTATGATCGGTGAAGCTTTCTTT	CAIKGMIGEAFF
TRBJ2-1	15	TRBD2	TRBV5-5	-	TGTGCCAGCAGCCCAATAGCGGGAGGCGTTATCGGGCAGTTCTTC	CASSPIAGGVIGQFF
TRBJ1-1	16	TRBD1	TRBV6-5	-	TGTGCCAGCAGTTACCCCCGGACAGGGATGCACACTGAAGCTTTCTTT	CASSYPRTGMHTEAFF
TRBJ2-7	15	-	TRBV5-5	-	TGTGCCAGCAGCTTGAGCGACTGGATCCTCTACGAGCAGTACTTC	CASSLSDWILYEQYF
TRBJ2-7	15	-	TRBV3-1	-	TGTGCCAGCAGCCGAGTAGGGGGACACCCCTACGAGCAGTACTTC	CASSRVGGHPYEQYF